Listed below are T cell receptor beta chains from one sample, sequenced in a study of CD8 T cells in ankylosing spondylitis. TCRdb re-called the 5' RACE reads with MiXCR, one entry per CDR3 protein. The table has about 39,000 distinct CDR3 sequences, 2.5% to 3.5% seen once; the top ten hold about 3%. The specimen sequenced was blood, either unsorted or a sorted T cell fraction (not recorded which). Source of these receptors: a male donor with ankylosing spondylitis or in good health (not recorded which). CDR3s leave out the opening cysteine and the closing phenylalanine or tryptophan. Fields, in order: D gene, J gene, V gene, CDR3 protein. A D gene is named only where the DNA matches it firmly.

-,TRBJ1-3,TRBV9,ASSPHTGLAGNTIY
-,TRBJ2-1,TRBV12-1,ASSTSGGLPDNEQF
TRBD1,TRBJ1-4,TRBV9,ASSVGDRLNEKLF
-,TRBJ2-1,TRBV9,ASSVGGTSVANEQF
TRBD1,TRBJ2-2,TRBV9,ASSVERQGAGELF
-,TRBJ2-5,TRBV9,ASSVEPQETQY
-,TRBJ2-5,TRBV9,ASSLRGGETQY
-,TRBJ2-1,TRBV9,ASSASGLPKTYNEQF
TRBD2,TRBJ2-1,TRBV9,ASSVRDYNNEQF
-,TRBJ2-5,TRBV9,ASSVAPLLEETQY
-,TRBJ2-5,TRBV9,ASSVRPSQETQY
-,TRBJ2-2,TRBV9,ASRAGPGTTGELF
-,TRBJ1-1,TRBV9,ASSVSDSLRTEAF
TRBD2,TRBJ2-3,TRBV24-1,ATSDLAGGDSDTQY
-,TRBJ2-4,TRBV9,ASSPGTNIQY
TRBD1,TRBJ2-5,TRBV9,ASSVGTGEETQY
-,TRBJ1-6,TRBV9,ASSLSGGVNSPLH
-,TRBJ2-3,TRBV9,ASSVAPAGDFTDTQY
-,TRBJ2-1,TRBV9,ASSVVGGRPWGNEQF
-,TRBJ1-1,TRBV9,ASSVGATEAF
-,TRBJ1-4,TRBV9,ASSPGHGTNEKLF
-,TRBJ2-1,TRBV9,ASSVGPGNEQF
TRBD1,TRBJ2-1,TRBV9,ASSPPGGAGNEQF
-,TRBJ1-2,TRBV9,ASSVNLGGYT
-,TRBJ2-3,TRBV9,ASSVGVARTDTQY
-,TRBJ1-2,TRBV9,ASSVGPNFGGYGYT
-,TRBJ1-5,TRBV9,ASSVGPDSNQPQH
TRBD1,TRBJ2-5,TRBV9,ASSGTGGGETQY
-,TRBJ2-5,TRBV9,ASSVAGGPQETQY
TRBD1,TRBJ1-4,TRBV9,ASSALGQPINEKLF